This T cell receptor (beta chain) was sequenced for a study of T-cell reconstitution after alpha-beta-depleted transplantation in children. Germline V gene data show CDR1 as DFQATT and CDR2 as SNEGSKA (reference sequence). The CDR3 contains 14 residues. J gave up 7 bases and V 6 bases, and 9 bases lay outside the gene matches. This clonotype was found many times. The TCRbeta library was prepared with unique molecular identifiers. From the PCR reads, TCRdb called clonotypes with MiXCR, one entry per CDR3 protein. The sample has about 15,000 distinct CDR3 sequences, approximately 5.3% seen once. The receptor was derived from a boy between 5 and 17 years old with acute lymphoblastic leukemia, due to receive a stem cell transplant. This sequence joins TRBV20-1 and TRBJ2-2; 9 bases agree with TRBD2. This specimen was PBMCs, taken before TCRalphabeta/CD19-depleted stem cell transplant. In DNA, the CDR3 is TGCAGTGCCCACCCGGGACTAGCTAGCGGGGAGCTGTTTTTT. As protein: CSAHPGLASGELFF.